In its sample, the clone carrying this T cell receptor (beta chain) was seen many times. As yet, its antigen is unknown. Germline lookup yields CDR1 SGHTA and CDR2 FQGNSA. V was clipped by 1 base and J by 6 bases, with 16 bases between them. The CDR3 loop spans 17 amino acids. This entry belongs to a study of T cells in Graves' hyperthyroidism and ophthalmopathy. Broader study findings: Among clonotypes expanded in thyroid above 0.001, most were also found in blood. In simple terms, a model built on 13 V-J features told ophthalmopathy apart from stable hyperthyroidism.

The source material, RNA transcripts, was used to amplify TCR beta CDR3 regions. With the HTBI primer set, the TCR CDR3 went through a first round of RT-PCR. TCRdb analysed the multiplex PCR reads with MiXCR anew, one entry per CDR3 protein. The sample contains 300,000 to 350,000 distinct CDR3 sequences, roughly 14% of which appear only once. The receptor's source is a young woman with Graves' hyperthyroidism. This chain joins TRBV7-2 and TRBJ1-6; D may be TRBD1 (5 bases). The sequenced sample was blood. The CDR3 bases are TGTGCCAGCAGCTTAGTACCCTCGCAGGGTGCTAATTCACCCCTCCACTTT. It codes for CASSLVPSQGANSPLHF. The full variable domain, with the rest looked up from reference TRBV7-2 and TRBJ1-6, is GAGVSQSPSNKVTEKGKDVELRCDPISGHTALYWYRQSLGQGLEFLIYFQGNSAPDKSGLPSDRFSAERTGGSVSTLTIQRTQQEDSAVYLCASSLVPSQGANSPLHFGNGTRLTVT.